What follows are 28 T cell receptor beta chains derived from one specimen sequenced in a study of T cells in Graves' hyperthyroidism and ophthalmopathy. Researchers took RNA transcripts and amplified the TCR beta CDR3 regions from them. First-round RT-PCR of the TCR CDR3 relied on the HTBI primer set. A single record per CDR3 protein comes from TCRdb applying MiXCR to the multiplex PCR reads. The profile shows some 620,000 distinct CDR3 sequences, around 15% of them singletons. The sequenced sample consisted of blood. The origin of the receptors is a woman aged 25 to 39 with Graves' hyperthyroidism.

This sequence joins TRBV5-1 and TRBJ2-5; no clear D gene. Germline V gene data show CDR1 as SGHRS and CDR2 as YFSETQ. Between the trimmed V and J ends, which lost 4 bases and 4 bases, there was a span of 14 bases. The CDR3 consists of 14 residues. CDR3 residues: CASSGPTERETQYF. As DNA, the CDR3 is TGCGCCAGCAGCGGCCCGACGGAGAGAGAGACCCAGTACTTC.

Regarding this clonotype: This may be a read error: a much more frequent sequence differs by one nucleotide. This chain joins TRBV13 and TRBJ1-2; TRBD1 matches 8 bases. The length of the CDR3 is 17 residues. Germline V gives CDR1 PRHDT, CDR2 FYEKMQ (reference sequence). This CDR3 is CVSTSWSGTGANYGYTF. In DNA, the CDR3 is TGTGTCAGCACCTCATGGTCCGGGACAGGAGCTAACTATGGCTACACCTTC. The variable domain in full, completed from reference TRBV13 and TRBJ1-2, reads AAGVIQSPRHLIKEKRETATLKCYPIPRHDTVYWYQQGPGQDPQFLISFYEKMQSDKGSIPDRFSAQQFSDYHSELNMSSLELGDSALYFCVSTSWSGTGANYGYTFGSGTRLTVV.

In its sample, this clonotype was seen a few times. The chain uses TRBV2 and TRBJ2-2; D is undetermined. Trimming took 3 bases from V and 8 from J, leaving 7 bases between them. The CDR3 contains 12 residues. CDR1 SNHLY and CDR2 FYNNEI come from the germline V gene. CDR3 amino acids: CASSDRTGELFF. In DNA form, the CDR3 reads TGTGCCAGCAGTGATAGAACTGGGGAGCTGTTTTTT.

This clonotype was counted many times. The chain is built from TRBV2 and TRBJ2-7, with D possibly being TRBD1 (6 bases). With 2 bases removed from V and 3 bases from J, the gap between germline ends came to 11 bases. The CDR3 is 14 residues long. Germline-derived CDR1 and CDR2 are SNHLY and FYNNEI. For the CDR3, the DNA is TGTGCCAGCAGTGAACAGGGGAGCGGCTACGAGCAGTACTTC. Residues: CASSEQGSGYEQYF.

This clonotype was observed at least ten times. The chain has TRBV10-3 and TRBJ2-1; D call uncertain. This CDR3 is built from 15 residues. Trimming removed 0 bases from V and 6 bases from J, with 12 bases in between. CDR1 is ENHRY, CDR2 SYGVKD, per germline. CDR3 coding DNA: TGTGCCATCAGTGAGTCCAGTTTGGTACGCAATGAGCAGTTCTTC. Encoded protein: CAISESSLVRNEQFF.

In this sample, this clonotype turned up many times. CDR3 nucleotide sequence: TGTGCCAGCAGTTTAAGGGCGTGGGGGCACGAGCAGTACTTC. Protein sequence: CASSLRAWGHEQYF. The rearrangement joins TRBV28 to TRBJ2-7; D possibly corresponds to TRBD1 (6 bases). V lost 2 bases and J lost 5, with 13 bases in between. This CDR3 has 14 amino acids. CDR1 MDHEN and CDR2 SYDVKM come from the germline V gene.

CDR3 nucleotide sequence: TGCAGCGCCCAAGAACCACAGGGGGAAGGGGAGCTGTTTTTT. The encoded protein is CSAQEPQGEGELFF. This chain connects TRBV29-1 to TRBJ2-2; 8 bases align to TRBD1. The germline gives CDR1 SQVTM, CDR2 ANQGSEA. V gave up 7 bases and J gave up 8 bases; unmatched junction bases: 12. The CDR3 runs 14 residues.

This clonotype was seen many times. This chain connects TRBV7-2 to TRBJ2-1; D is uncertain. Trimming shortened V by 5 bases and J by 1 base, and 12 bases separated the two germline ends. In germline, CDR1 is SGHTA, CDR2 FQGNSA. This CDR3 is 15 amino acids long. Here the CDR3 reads CASSVVGPSYNEQFF. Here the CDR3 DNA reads TGTGCCAGCAGCGTAGTAGGGCCTTCCTACAATGAGCAGTTCTTC.

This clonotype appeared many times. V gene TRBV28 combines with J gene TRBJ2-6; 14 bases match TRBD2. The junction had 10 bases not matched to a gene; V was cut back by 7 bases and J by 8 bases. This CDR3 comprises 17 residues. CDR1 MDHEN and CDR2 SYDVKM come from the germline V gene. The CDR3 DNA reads TGTGCCAGCAAAGGGACTAGCGGGAGCCAGGGCTCCAACGTCCTGACTTTC. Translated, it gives CASKGTSGSQGSNVLTF.

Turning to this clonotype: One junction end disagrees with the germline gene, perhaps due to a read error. The CDR3 DNA reads as TGTGCCTTGAGTGTAATGGGAAGGGAGCTGTTTTTT. Translated, it gives CALSVMGRELFF. The gene calls are TRBV30 and TRBJ2-2; D is ambiguous. Germline CDR1 GTSNPN, CDR2 SVGIG (reference sequence). CDR3 length equals 12 residues.

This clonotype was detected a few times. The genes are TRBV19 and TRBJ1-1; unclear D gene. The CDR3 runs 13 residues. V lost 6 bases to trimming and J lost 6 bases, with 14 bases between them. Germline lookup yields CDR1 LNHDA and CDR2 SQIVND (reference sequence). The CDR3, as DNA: TGTGCCAGTAGCCCCTTCTCCGGCGCTGAAGCTTTCTTT. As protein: CASSPFSGAEAFF. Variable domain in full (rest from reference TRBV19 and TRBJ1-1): DGGITQSPKYLFRKEGQNVTLSCEQNLNHDAMYWYRQDPGQGLRLIYYSQIVNDFQKGDIAEGYSVSREKKESFPLTVTSAQKNPTAFYLCASSPFSGAEAFFGQGTRLTVV.

The CDR3 is CSVVTEFYGYTF. CDR3 bases: TGCAGCGTTGTTACAGAGTTCTATGGCTACACCTTC. V and J are TRBV29-1 and TRBJ1-2; D gene unclear. The germline CDR1 and CDR2 sequences are SQVTM and ANQGSEA. The V and J ends lost 4 bases and 4 bases respectively, with 10 bases between them. The CDR3 is 12 amino acids.

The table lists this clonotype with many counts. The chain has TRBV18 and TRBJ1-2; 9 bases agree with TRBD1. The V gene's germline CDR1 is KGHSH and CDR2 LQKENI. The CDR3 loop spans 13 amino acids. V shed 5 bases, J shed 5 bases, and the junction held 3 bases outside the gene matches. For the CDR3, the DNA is TGTGCCAGCTCAGCGGACAGGGGTTATGGCTACACCTTC. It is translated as CASSADRGYGYTF.

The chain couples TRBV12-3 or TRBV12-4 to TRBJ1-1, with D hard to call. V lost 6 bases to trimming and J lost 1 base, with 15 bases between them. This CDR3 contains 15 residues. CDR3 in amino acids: CASRAGWAGNTEAFF. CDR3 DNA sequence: TGTGCCAGCAGGGCCGGTTGGGCAGGGAACACTGAAGCTTTCTTT.

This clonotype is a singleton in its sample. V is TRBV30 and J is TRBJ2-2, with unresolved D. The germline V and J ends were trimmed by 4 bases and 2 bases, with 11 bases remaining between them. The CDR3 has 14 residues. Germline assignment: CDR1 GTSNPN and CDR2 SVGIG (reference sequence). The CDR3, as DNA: TGTGCCTGGATGTTAGGAGTTAACACCGGGGAGCTGTTTTTT. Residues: CAWMLGVNTGELFF.

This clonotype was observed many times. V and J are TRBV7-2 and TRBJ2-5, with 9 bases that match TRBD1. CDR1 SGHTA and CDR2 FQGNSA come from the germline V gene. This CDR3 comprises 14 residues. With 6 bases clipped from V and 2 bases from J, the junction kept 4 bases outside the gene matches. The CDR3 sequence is CASRVDRGQETQYF. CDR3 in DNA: TGTGCCAGCAGGGTCGACAGGGGGCAAGAGACCCAGTACTTC. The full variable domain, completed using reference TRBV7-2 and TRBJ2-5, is GAGVSQSPSNKVTEKGKDVELRCDPISGHTALYWYRQSLGQGLEFLIYFQGNSAPDKSGLPSDRFSAERTGGSVSTLTIQRTQQEDSAVYLCASRVDRGQETQYFGPGTRLLVL.

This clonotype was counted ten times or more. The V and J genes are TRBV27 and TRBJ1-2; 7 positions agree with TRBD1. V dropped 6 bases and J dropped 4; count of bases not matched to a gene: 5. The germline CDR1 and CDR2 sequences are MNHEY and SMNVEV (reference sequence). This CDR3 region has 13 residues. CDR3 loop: CASSTGQAYGYTF. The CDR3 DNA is TGTGCCAGCAGCACAGGACAGGCCTATGGCTACACCTTC.

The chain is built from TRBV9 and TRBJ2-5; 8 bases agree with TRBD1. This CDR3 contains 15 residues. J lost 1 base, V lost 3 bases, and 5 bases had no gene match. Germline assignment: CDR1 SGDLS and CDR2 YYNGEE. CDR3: CASSAGTGIQETQYF. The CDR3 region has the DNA TGTGCCAGCAGCGCAGGGACAGGCATCCAAGAGACCCAGTACTTC. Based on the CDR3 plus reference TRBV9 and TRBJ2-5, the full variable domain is DSGVTQTPKHLITATGQRVTLRCSPRSGDLSVYWYQQSLDQGLQFLIQYYNGEERAKGNILERFSAQQFPDLHSELNLSSLELGDSALYFCASSAGTGIQETQYFGPGTRLLVL.

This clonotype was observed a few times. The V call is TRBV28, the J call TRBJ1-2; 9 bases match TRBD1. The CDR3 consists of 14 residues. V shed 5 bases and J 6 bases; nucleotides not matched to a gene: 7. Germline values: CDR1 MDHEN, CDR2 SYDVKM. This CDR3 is CASSPAGTGHGYTF. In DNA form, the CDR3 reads TGTGCCAGCAGTCCCGCCGGGACAGGGCATGGCTACACCTTC.

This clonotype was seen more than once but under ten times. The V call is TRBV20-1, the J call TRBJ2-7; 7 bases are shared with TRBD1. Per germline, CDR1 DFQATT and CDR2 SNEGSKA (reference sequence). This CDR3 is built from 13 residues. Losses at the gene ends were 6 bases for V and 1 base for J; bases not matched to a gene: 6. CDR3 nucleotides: TGCAGTGCCCGAGGGGGCCTTTCCTACGAGCAGTACTTC. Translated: CSARGGLSYEQYF.

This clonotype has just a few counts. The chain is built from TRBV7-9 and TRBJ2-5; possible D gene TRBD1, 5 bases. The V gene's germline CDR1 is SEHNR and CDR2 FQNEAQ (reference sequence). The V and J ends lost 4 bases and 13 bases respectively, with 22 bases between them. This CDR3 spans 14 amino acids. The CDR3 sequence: CASSSGQKWWVSYF. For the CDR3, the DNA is TGTGCCAGCAGCTCCGGACAAAAGTGGTGGGTTTCGTACTTC.

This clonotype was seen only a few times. CDR3 sequence: CASSDRAGGGETQYF. The DNA of the CDR3 is TGTGCCAGCAGCGATCGGGCGGGAGGCGGTGAGACCCAGTACTTC. The genes are TRBV9 and TRBJ2-5, with TRBD2 matching 8 bases. CDR1 is SGDLS and CDR2 is YYNGEE in the germline V gene. The CDR3 loop spans 15 amino acids. V was clipped by 3 bases and J by 5 bases; unmatched bases: 9. Combining the CDR3 with reference TRBV9 and TRBJ2-5 gives the whole variable domain DSGVTQTPKHLITATGQRVTLRCSPRSGDLSVYWYQQSLDQGLQFLIQYYNGEERAKGNILERFSAQQFPDLHSELNLSSLELGDSALYFCASSDRAGGGETQYFGPGTRLLVL.

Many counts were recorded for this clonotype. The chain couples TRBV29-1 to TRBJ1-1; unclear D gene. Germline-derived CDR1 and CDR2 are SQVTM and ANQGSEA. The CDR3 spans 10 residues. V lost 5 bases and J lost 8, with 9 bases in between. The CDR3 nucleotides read TGCAGCGTTCTGGGTTCCGAAGCTTTCTTT. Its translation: CSVLGSEAFF.

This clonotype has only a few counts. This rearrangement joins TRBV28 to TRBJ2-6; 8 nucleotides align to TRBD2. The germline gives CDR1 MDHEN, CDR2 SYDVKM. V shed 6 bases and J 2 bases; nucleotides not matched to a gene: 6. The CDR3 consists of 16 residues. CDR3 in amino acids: CASSLIGGAGANVLTF. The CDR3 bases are TGTGCCAGCAGCCTAATCGGGGGGGCTGGGGCCAACGTCCTGACTTTC.

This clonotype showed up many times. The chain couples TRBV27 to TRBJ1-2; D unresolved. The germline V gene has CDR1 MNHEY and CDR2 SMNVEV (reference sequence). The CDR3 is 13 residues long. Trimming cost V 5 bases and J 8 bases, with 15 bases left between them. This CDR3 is CASSHSPTDGYTF. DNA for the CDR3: TGTGCCAGCAGTCATTCACCCACCGACGGCTACACCTTC.

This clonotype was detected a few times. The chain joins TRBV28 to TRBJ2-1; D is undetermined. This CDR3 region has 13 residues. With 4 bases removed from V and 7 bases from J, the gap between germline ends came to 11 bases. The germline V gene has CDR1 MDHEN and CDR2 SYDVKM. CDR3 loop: CASSSRRSNEQFF. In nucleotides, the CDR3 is TGTGCCAGCAGTTCTAGACGGAGTAATGAGCAGTTCTTC. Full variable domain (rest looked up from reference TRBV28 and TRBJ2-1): DVKVTQSSRYLVKRTGEKVFLECVQDMDHENMFWYRQDPGLGLRLIYFSYDVKMKEKGDIPEGYSVSREKKERFSLILESASTNQTSMYLCASSSRRSNEQFFGPGTRLTVL.

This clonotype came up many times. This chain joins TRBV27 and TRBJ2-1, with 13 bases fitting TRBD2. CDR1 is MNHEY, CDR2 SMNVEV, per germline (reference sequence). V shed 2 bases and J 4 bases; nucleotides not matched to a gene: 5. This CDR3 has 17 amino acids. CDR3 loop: CASSLEGGLAGYNEQFF. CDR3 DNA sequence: TGTGCCAGCAGTTTAGAGGGGGGACTAGCGGGATACAATGAGCAGTTCTTC.

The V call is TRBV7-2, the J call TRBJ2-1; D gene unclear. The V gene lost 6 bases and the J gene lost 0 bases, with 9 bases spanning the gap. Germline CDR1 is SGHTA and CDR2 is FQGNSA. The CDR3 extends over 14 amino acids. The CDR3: CASSEPISYNEQFF. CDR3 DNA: TGTGCCAGCAGTGAGCCAATCTCCTACAATGAGCAGTTCTTC.